This TCR beta chain was captured in a study of blood T cell repertoires in COVID-19. Overall study: Both acute and convalescent COVID-19 samples were obtained from the United States, Italy and Spain. Nucleic acid was either cDNA or gDNA, and it came from T cells, B-cell-depleted T cells, or PBMCs.

In the original processing: Nucleated cell counts were estimated from reference gene primer amplification. Repertoires were generated with immunoSEQ multiplex PCR, while TCRdb's copy carries only in-frame clones and drops some. The DNA gave D and trimming, while V, J and clone size come from that table. The sample shows roughly 96,000 clones, 82% of them seen only once. Germline V CDR1 and CDR2: MNHEY, SVGAGI. V lost 4 bases and J lost 7; bases outside the gene matches: 7. CDR3 size: 14 residues. The chain couples TRBV6-5 to TRBJ2-1, with 7 bases lining up with TRBD1. The specimen was peripheral blood. The sequence derives from a man at least 80 years old with acute or convalescent COVID-19. The CDR3 loop is CASSSDRTGNEQFF. The DNA for the CDR3 is TGTGCCAGCAGTTCGGACAGGACGGGGAATGAGCAGTTCTTC.